These 11 T cell receptor beta chains were all obtained from the same sample, sequenced in a study of blood T cell repertoires in COVID-19. Here immunoSEQ multiplex PCR was the method, and the copy in TCRdb shows in-frame clones only, minus some. The data contain approximately 140,000 clones, 79% of them singletons. The sequencing sample was made of peripheral blood. The receptors here all came from a man aged 55 to 69 with acute or convalescent COVID-19.

This chain uses TRBV11-2 with TRBJ1-4; TRBD1 might be the D (5 bases). Germline-derived CDR1 and CDR2 are SGHAT and FQNNGV. V was shortened by 3 bases and J by 3 bases, with 8 bases between the two germline ends. CDR3 length: 14 amino acids. CDR3 loop: CASSLGQPNEKLFF. CDR3 nucleotide sequence: TGTGCCAGCAGCTTGGGGCAGCCTAATGAAAAACTGTTTTTT.

The chain is built from TRBV12-3 or TRBV12-4 and TRBJ1-2; TRBD1 matches at 7 bases. The CDR3 has 13 residues. Trimming at V came to 5 bases and at J to 4 bases, leaving 4 bases not matched to a gene. CDR3 nucleotides: TGTGCCAGCAGTACAGGGGCCGTCTATGGCTACACCTTC. Residues: CASSTGAVYGYTF.

The chain employs TRBV5-5 and TRBJ2-2; 7 positions match TRBD1. This CDR3 has 15 residues. The V and J ends lost 4 bases and 6 bases, in that order; junction bases with no gene match: 9. In germline, CDR1 is SGHKS, CDR2 YYEKEE (reference sequence). CDR3 sequence reads: CASSQTDRAAGELFF. The CDR3 DNA reads TGTGCCAGCAGCCAGACCGACAGGGCGGCCGGGGAGCTGTTTTTT.

The chain employs TRBV27 and TRBJ2-2; possible D gene TRBD1, 5 bases. Germline-derived CDR1 and CDR2 are MNHEY and SMNVEV (reference sequence). V was shortened by 2 bases and J by 1 base, with 20 bases between the two germline ends. The CDR3 sequence is 19 residues long. CDR3: CASSLIGARAYQNTGELFF. Written as DNA, the CDR3 is TGTGCCAGCAGTTTAATTGGCGCCAGGGCGTACCAGAACACCGGGGAGCTGTTTTTT.

The J gene is TRBJ1-2, the V gene TRBV5-1, with D possibly matching TRBD1 (6 bases). This CDR3 spans 13 amino acids. V lost 0 bases and J lost 8, with 11 bases in between. CDR1 and CDR2 (germline): SGHRS, YFSETQ. In DNA, the CDR3 is TGCGCCAGCAGCTTGGACAGGGTCGACGGCTACACCTTC. Translation: CASSLDRVDGYTF.

J is TRBJ2-1 and V is TRBV7-9; 11 bases align to TRBD1. After removal of 4 bases from V and 1 base from J, the junction contained 9 bases not matched to a gene. The length of the CDR3 is 18 residues. Per germline, CDR1 SEHNR and CDR2 FQNEAQ (reference sequence). This CDR3 is CASSSDRGLGSSYNEQFF. The CDR3 bases are TGTGCCAGCAGCTCGGACAGGGGGCTCGGTAGTTCCTACAATGAGCAGTTCTTC.

The rearrangement uses TRBV19 and TRBJ1-1, with TRBD1 as a possible D gene (5 bases). Germline lookup yields CDR1 LNHDA and CDR2 SQIVND (reference sequence). Trimming took 6 bases from V and 6 from J, leaving 14 bases between them. The CDR3 totals 13 residues. CDR3 nucleotide sequence: TGTGCCAGTAGCTCCTACAGGACCGCTGAAGCTTTCTTT. It yields the protein CASSSYRTAEAFF.

This chain uses TRBV18 with TRBJ2-7; no clear D gene. CDR1 KGHSH and CDR2 LQKENI come from the germline V gene. This CDR3 spans 15 amino acids. V lost 2 bases and J lost 4, with 15 bases in between. The CDR3 protein is CASSPGQTEFYEQYF. DNA for the CDR3: TGTGCCAGCTCACCAGGGCAGACGGAATTTTACGAGCAGTACTTC.

The V call is TRBV2, the J call TRBJ2-2; the D is unclear. Per germline, CDR1 SNHLY and CDR2 FYNNEI. Trimming stripped 2 bases from V and 7 bases from J, with 8 bases between. This CDR3 region has 13 residues. CDR3 nucleotide sequence: TGTGCCAGCAGTGAATCCGGGTTCGGGGAGCTGTTTTTT. Protein product: CASSESGFGELFF.

The chain links TRBV25-1 to TRBJ2-2; D might be TRBD1 (5 bases). CDR1 MGHDK and CDR2 SYGVNS come from the germline V gene. The CDR3 has 15 residues. Trimming shortened V by 4 bases and J by 0 bases, and 9 bases separated the two germline ends. In DNA form, the CDR3 reads TGTGCCAGCAGTGGCACAGGACCGAACACCGGGGAGCTGTTTTTT. This gives the protein CASSGTGPNTGELFF.

J is TRBJ2-3 and V is TRBV5-8, with TRBD2 as a possible D gene (5 bases). The length of the CDR3 is 14 residues. From germline, CDR1 is SGHTS and CDR2 YDEGEE. Between the trimmed V and J ends, which lost 4 bases and 5 bases, there was a span of 14 bases. The CDR3 bases are TGTGCCAGCAGCCCCTGGCAACGGGGAGATACGCAGTATTTT. This codes for CASSPWQRGDTQYF.